This T cell receptor beta chain comes out of a study of T cells after yellow fever vaccination. As for the study in general: Fractions with few cells were prepared using SMART-Seq v4 Ultra Low Input. Overall study findings and caveats: Detected again after the booster were most primary-vaccination clones, at 96% CD4 and about 89% CD8. Although the secondary response was weaker, it peaked faster, at day 5 versus 15.

In making TCR cDNA, 5'RACE template switching added a universal primer site and UMIs to it. TCRdb processed the 5' RACE reads anew with MiXCR; each CDR3 protein has one entry. The sample consists of about 150,000 distinct CDR3 sequences, more than 6.5% of them appearing once. The CDR3 totals 14 residues. V lost 3 bases to trimming and J lost 4 bases, with 10 bases between them. Germline CDR1 and CDR2: SGDLS and YYNGEE. This clonotype was observed at least ten times. The antigen is unknown. The material sequenced was CD4+ T cells sorted from PBMCs, taken 10 days after the yellow fever booster vaccination. This receptor was taken from a man aged 25 to 40 who received the YFV17D yellow fever vaccine. J is TRBJ2-2 and V is TRBV9, with D perhaps matching TRBD2 (7 bases). CDR3 DNA sequence: TGTGCCAGCAGCGAGGGGGGGGTCACCGGGGAGCTGTTTTTT. Amino acids: CASSEGGVTGELFF. Drawing the rest from reference TRBV9 and TRBJ2-2, the complete variable domain is DSGVTQTPKHLITATGQRVTLRCSPRSGDLSVYWYQQSLDQGLQFLIQYYNGEERAKGNILERFSAQQFPDLHSELNLSSLELGDSALYFCASSEGGVTGELFFGEGSRLTVL.